The next 26 T cell receptor beta chains were all read from a single sample in a study of shared clonotypes between healthy human individuals. The protocol was immunoSEQ multiplex PCR, while the TCRdb copy is restricted to in-frame clones and leaves out a portion. The sample holds 2 million to 2.5 million clones, approximately 95% seen once. The specimen was naive CD4+ T cells from PBMCs. The subset was: CD45RA+ positively selected. These receptors were collected from a man between 18 and 35 years old in good health. Some clones in this sample may be carry-over from other donors' samples.

This rearrangement joins TRBV2 to TRBJ2-7; D call uncertain. Between the trimmed V and J ends, which lost 4 bases and 2 bases, there was a span of 9 bases. Germline loops: CDR1 SNHLY, CDR2 FYNNEI. CDR3 size: 13 residues. CDR3 sequence (DNA): TGTGCCAGCAGTGTAGGGCAGACCTACGAGCAGTACTTC. This codes for CASSVGQTYEQYF. The full variable domain, its missing parts supplied by reference TRBV2 and TRBJ2-7, is EPEVTQTPSHQVTQMGQEVILRCVPISNHLYFYWYRQILGQKVEFLVSFYNNEISEKSEIFDDQFSVERPDGSNFTLKIRSTKLEDSAMYFCASSVGQTYEQYFGPGTRLTVT.

The genes are TRBV30 and TRBJ1-1; D is uncertain. V was trimmed by 1 base and J by 0 bases, leaving 18 bases between them. The CDR3 is 17 amino acids. CDR1 is GTSNPN, CDR2 SVGIG, per germline (reference sequence). Here the CDR3 reads CAWSAQSGSLMNTEAFF. CDR3 DNA sequence: TGTGCCTGGAGTGCTCAATCGGGGTCCCTTATGAACACTGAAGCTTTCTTT.

This chain joins TRBV19 and TRBJ1-4; 7 bases line up with TRBD1. The CDR3 length is 14 residues. V shed 9 bases, J shed 10 bases, and the junction held 14 bases outside the gene matches. Germline CDR1 LNHDA, CDR2 SQIVND (reference sequence). CDR3 bases: TGTGCCAGCGGGAAAGGCCAGGGGGTAGGAAAACTGTTTTTT. It yields the protein CASGKGQGVGKLFF.

The chain links TRBV2 to TRBJ1-5; D possibly corresponds to TRBD1 (6 bases). The CDR3 sequence is 15 residues long. The V and J ends lost 4 bases and 4 bases respectively, with 14 bases between them. The germline CDR1 and CDR2 sequences are SNHLY and FYNNEI. The CDR3 sequence is CASSVGAGTNQPQHF. The CDR3 bases are TGTGCCAGCAGTGTGGGAGCAGGGACAAATCAGCCCCAGCATTTT.

This clone has a single count. V usage is TRBV14 and J usage is TRBJ2-7; 9 bases fit TRBD1. CDR1 is SGHDN and CDR2 is FVKESK in the germline V gene. After removal of 3 bases from V and 3 bases from J, the junction contained 6 bases not matched to a gene. The CDR3 contains 15 residues. CDR3 bases: TGTGCCAGCAGCCATGGCGGGACAGGGATCTACGAGCAGTACTTC. Its translation is CASSHGGTGIYEQYF.

The chain recombines TRBV11-2 with TRBJ2-1; 7 positions match TRBD2. Germline CDR1 and CDR2: SGHAT and FQNNGV. Trimming took 1 base from V and 8 from J; bases not matched to a gene: 8. This CDR3 is 15 amino acids long. The CDR3 loop reads CASSLVAGVGYEQFF. The CDR3 coding sequence is TGTGCCAGCAGCTTAGTTGCGGGAGTGGGCTATGAGCAGTTCTTC.

The sample holds one count of this clone. This chain connects TRBV10-3 to TRBJ1-5, with 7 bases lining up with TRBD1. The CDR3 spans 13 residues. Germline V CDR1 and CDR2: ENHRY, SYGVKD. With 11 bases clipped from V and 1 base from J, the junction kept 5 bases outside the gene matches. The CDR3 DNA reads TGTGCCTCGCAGGGGGTCAGCAATCAGCCCCAGCATTTT. Its protein product is CASQGVSNQPQHF.

The chain has TRBV6-6 and TRBJ2-1, with unresolved D. The CDR3 contains 14 residues. V lost 2 bases and J lost 4, with 9 bases in between. Germline assignment: CDR1 MNHNY and CDR2 SVGAGI (reference sequence). The CDR3 loop reads CASSYGRSYNEQFF. The CDR3 region has the DNA TGTGCCAGCAGTTACGGCAGATCTTACAATGAGCAGTTCTTC.

This chain joins TRBV7-3 and TRBJ2-7; possible D gene TRBD1, 6 bases. The V end lost 3 bases, the J end lost 6 bases, and 12 bases lay between the germline ends. Germline CDR1 SGHTA, CDR2 FQGTGA. This CDR3 region has 13 residues. CDR3 sequence reads: CASSFAGVGEQYF. The CDR3 DNA sequence: TGTGCCAGCAGCTTCGCAGGGGTCGGCGAGCAGTACTTC.

CDR3: CSVDQGRFQETQYF. DNA of the CDR3: TGCAGCGTTGATCAGGGGCGGTTTCAAGAGACCCAGTACTTC. The rearrangement joins TRBV29-1 to TRBJ2-5; TRBD1 is a possible D gene (6 bases). Trimming took 3 bases from V and 2 from J, leaving 13 bases between them. This CDR3 is built from 14 residues. Germline-derived CDR1 and CDR2 are SQVTM and ANQGSEA.

The chain combines TRBV4-1 with TRBJ2-1, with D uncertain. The CDR3 is 18 amino acids. Per germline, CDR1 MGHRA and CDR2 YSYEKL. Trimming pared 2 bases from V and 6 bases from J, leaving 23 bases between. The CDR3 region is CASSQTRTRPPPANEQFF. The CDR3 DNA reads as TGCGCCAGCAGCCAAACTCGAACCCGGCCGCCCCCGGCCAATGAGCAGTTCTTC.

Only one count was recorded for this clone. This chain uses TRBV5-1 with TRBJ2-2; 8 bases fit TRBD1. The CDR3 runs 15 residues. Germline-derived CDR1 and CDR2 are SGHRS and YFSETQ. V was pared by 3 bases and J by 4 bases, with 5 bases of the junction left unmatched. CDR3 sequence: CASSWTGMTTGELFF. The CDR3 bases are TGCGCCAGCAGCTGGACAGGGATGACCACCGGGGAGCTGTTTTTT.

This chain joins TRBV5-6 and TRBJ2-3; 7 bases are shared with TRBD1. This CDR3 contains 13 residues. Per germline, CDR1 SGHDT and CDR2 YYEEEE. J gave up 6 bases and V 4 bases, and 5 bases lay outside the gene matches. CDR3 bases: TGTGCCAGCAGCCGACAGGGATCGGATACGCAGTATTTT. Encoded protein: CASSRQGSDTQYF.

The CDR3 sequence: CASRTGPNYGYTF. The CDR3 DNA reads as TGTGCCAGCAGGACGGGCCCTAACTATGGCTACACCTTC. The rearrangement uses TRBV5-5 and TRBJ1-2; D is unclear. The V and J ends lost 5 bases and 0 bases respectively, with 8 bases between them. The length of the CDR3 is 13 residues. The germline V gene has CDR1 SGHKS and CDR2 YYEKEE (reference sequence).

The chain recombines TRBV5-1 with TRBJ2-7; 10 nucleotides agree with TRBD1. CDR1 and CDR2 from the germline V gene are SGHRS and YFSETQ. Trimming removed 4 bases from V and 2 bases from J; junction bases left unmatched: 9. The CDR3 contains 16 residues. The CDR3 DNA sequence: TGCGCCAGCAGCCGCACGGGACAGGGGCCCGCCTACGAGCAGTACTTC. It yields the protein CASSRTGQGPAYEQYF.

The chain combines TRBV28 with TRBJ2-1; 8 nucleotides match TRBD2. The CDR3 extends over 16 amino acids. CDR1 is MDHEN and CDR2 is SYDVKM in the germline V gene. Trimming cost V 1 base and J 2 bases; bases outside gene matches: 4. The DNA for the CDR3 is TGTGCCAGCAGTTTATCCGACGGGAGGGCCTACAATGAGCAGTTCTTC. Its protein is CASSLSDGRAYNEQFF.

The chain joins TRBV6-5 to TRBJ2-7; TRBD1 might be the D (5 bases). V was clipped by 4 bases and J by 2 bases, with 18 bases between them. The CDR3 loop spans 16 amino acids. CDR1 is MNHEY, CDR2 SVGAGI, per germline. The CDR3 DNA is TGTGCCAGCAGTTCCCCAACCGGACAAGGAACCTACGAGCAGTACTTC. As protein: CASSSPTGQGTYEQYF.

This chain links TRBV19 with TRBJ1-1; 12 positions agree with TRBD1. The CDR3 spans 16 residues. From germline, CDR1 is LNHDA and CDR2 SQIVND (reference sequence). With V trimmed by 4 bases and J by 5 bases, 8 bases remained unmatched. The CDR3 is CASSTSGQGARTEAFF. The CDR3 nucleotides are TGTGCCAGTAGTACGTCGGGACAGGGGGCGAGAACTGAAGCTTTCTTT.

V is TRBV14 and J is TRBJ2-2; D gene uncertain. The CDR3 has 12 amino acids. V was trimmed by 1 base and J by 6 bases, leaving 3 bases between them. Germline values: CDR1 SGHDN, CDR2 FVKESK. CDR3 loop: CASSQGAGELFF. The CDR3 DNA reads TGTGCCAGCAGCCAAGGAGCCGGGGAGCTGTTTTTT.

V and J are TRBV5-1 and TRBJ1-3; D gene ambiguous. The CDR3 has 14 amino acids. Germline lookup yields CDR1 SGHRS and CDR2 YFSETQ. V was cut by 0 bases and J by 8 bases, with 12 bases left in between. CDR3 DNA: TGCGCCAGCAGCTTGGGGCCAGCCCAAGACACCATATATTTT. Its protein is CASSLGPAQDTIYF.

A single count supports this clone. J is TRBJ2-7 and V is TRBV18; D tentatively fits TRBD1 or TRBD2 (6 bases each). This CDR3 region has 14 residues. Trimming took off 2 bases at V and 6 bases at J, with 14 bases between the two ends. Germline CDR1 reads KGHSH; CDR2 reads LQKENI. CDR3 nucleotides: TGTGCCAGCTCACCAACTCGGGGGCCCTCCGAGCAGTACTTC. This sequence encodes CASSPTRGPSEQYF.

The V gene is TRBV11-2, the J gene TRBJ1-1, with no clear D. CDR3 size: 13 residues. The V end lost 4 bases, the J end lost 0 bases, and 6 bases lay between the germline ends. CDR1 SGHAT and CDR2 FQNNGV come from the germline V gene. Written as DNA, the CDR3 is TGTGCCAGCAGCTCCTTATTGAACACTGAAGCTTTCTTT. Amino acid sequence: CASSSLLNTEAFF.

A word on this clone: Other DNA sequences within the sample encode an identical CDR3. This chain uses TRBV5-1 with TRBJ1-3, with a tentative D call TRBD1 (6 bases). V was pared by 0 bases and J by 3 bases, with 10 bases between. Looked up from germline, CDR1 is SGHRS and CDR2 is YFSETQ. There are 15 residues in the CDR3. CDR3 sequence (DNA): TGCGCCAGCAGCTTGGAAGGGGGGAGTGGAAACACCATATATTTT. Translation gives CASSLEGGSGNTIYF.

The genes are TRBV7-9 and TRBJ2-3; no clear D gene. V dropped 4 bases and J dropped 8 bases, with 16 bases sitting between them. Germline CDR1 reads SEHNR; CDR2 reads FQNEAQ (reference sequence). This CDR3 comprises 14 residues. DNA of the CDR3: TGTGCCAGCAGCTCAAATTTTGAAGTTGGTACGCAGTATTTT. It translates to CASSSNFEVGTQYF.

The chain combines TRBV28 with TRBJ2-1, with 9 bases aligning to TRBD2. This CDR3 is 16 amino acids long. V shed 7 bases, J shed 5 bases, and the junction held 12 bases outside the gene matches. Germline V gives CDR1 MDHEN, CDR2 SYDVKM. Here the CDR3 DNA reads TGTGCCAGCAAGAGGGGTGGGTCTAGCGGGAACAATGAGCAGTTCTTC. Its translation is CASKRGGSSGNNEQFF.

The chain links TRBV7-6 to TRBJ2-5; D possibly matches TRBD1 or TRBD2 (6 bases each). Germline assignment: CDR1 SGHVS and CDR2 FNYEAQ. The CDR3 has 14 residues. Trimming stripped 5 bases from V and 7 bases from J, with 17 bases between. The CDR3 here is CASSPSTGAGTQYF. The CDR3 DNA reads TGTGCCAGCAGCCCTTCGACGGGGGCAGGGACCCAGTACTTC.